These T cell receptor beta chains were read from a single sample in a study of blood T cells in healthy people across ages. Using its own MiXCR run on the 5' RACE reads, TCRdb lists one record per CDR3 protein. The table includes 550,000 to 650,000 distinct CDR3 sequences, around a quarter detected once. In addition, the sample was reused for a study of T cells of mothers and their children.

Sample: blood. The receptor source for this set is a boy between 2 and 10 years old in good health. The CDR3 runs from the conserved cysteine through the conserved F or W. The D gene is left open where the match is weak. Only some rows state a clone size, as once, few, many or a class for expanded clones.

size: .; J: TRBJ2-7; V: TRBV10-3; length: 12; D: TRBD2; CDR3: CAISGDYYEQYF; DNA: TGTGCCATCAGTGGGGACTATTACGAGCAGTACTTC
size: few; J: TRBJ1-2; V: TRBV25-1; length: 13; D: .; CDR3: CASSEGGAEGYTF; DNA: TGTGCCAGCAGTGAAGGGGGTGCTGAGGGCTACACCTTC
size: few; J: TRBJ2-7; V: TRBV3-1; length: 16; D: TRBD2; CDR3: CASSYGTSGRSYEQYF; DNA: TGTGCCAGCAGCTACGGGACTAGCGGCCGCTCCTACGAGCAGTACTTC
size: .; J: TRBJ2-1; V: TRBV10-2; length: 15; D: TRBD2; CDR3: CASSVMGLGYNEQFF; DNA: TGCGCCAGCAGTGTCATGGGACTAGGGTACAATGAGCAGTTCTTC
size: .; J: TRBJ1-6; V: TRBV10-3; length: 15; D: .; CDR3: CAIKGESNYNSPLHF; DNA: TGTGCCATCAAGGGGGAGTCAAACTATAATTCACCCCTCCACTTT
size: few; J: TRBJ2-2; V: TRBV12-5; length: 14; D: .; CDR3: CASGLRMGTGELFF; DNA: TGTGCTAGTGGTTTGAGGATGGGCACCGGGGAGCTGTTTTTT
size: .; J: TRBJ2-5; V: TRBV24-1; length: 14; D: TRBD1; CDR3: CATSDPGQGETQYF; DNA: TGTGCCACCAGTGACCCAGGACAGGGCGAGACCCAGTACTTC
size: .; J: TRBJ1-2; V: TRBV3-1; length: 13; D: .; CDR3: CASSQEQGGGYTF; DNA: TGTGCCAGCAGCCAAGAACAGGGAGGCGGCTACACCTTC
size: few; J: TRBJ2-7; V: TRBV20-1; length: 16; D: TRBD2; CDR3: CSARGGGSDPSYEQYF; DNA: TGCAGTGCTAGAGGCGGCGGGAGCGACCCGTCATACGAGCAGTACTTC
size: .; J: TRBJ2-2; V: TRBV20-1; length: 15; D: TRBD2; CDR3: CSARAGGRDTGELFF; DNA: TGCAGTGCCCGGGCGGGGGGCCGGGACACCGGGGAGCTGTTTTTT
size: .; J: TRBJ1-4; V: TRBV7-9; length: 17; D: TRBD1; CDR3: CASSSTGDGATNEKLFF; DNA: TGTGCCAGCAGCTCCACAGGGGACGGAGCAACTAATGAAAAACTGTTTTTT
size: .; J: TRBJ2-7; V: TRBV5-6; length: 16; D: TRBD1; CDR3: CASSLMGQGQGNEQYF; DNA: TGTGCCAGCAGCTTGATGGGCCAAGGACAGGGGAACGAGCAGTACTTC
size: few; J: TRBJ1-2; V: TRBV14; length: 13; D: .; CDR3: CASSQDRSYGYTF; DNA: TGTGCCAGCAGCCAAGATCGAAGCTATGGCTACACCTTC
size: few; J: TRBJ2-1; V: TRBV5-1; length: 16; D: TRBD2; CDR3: CASSLAGLAGVHEQFF; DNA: TGCGCCAGCAGCTTGGCGGGACTAGCGGGAGTCCATGAGCAGTTCTTC
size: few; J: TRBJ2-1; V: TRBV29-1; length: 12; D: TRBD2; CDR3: CSVAGGPGEQFF; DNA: TGCAGCGTAGCGGGGGGGCCCGGTGAGCAGTTCTTC
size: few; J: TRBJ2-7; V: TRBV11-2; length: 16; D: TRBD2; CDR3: CASSVMGLAGAYEQYF; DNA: TGTGCCAGCAGCGTAATGGGACTAGCGGGCGCCTACGAGCAGTACTTC
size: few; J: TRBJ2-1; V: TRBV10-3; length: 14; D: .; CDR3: CAIIGFRSYNEQFF; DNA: TGTGCCATCATAGGGTTTCGCTCCTACAATGAGCAGTTCTTC
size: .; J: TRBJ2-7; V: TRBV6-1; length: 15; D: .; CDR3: CASSEATSFAYEQYF; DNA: TGTGCCAGCAGTGAAGCGACTAGTTTTGCGTACGAGCAGTACTTC
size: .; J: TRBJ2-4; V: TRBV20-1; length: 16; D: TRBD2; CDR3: CSVTGTSGRAKNIQYF; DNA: TGCAGTGTGACTGGGACTAGCGGGAGGGCCAAAAACATTCAGTACTTC
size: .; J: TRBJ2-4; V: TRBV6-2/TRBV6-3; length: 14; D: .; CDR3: CASSPDLAKNIQYF; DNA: TGTGCCAGCAGTCCGGACTTAGCCAAAAACATTCAGTACTTC
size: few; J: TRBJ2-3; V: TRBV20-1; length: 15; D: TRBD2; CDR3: CSARTLAGAGDTQYF; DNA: TGCAGTGCACGAACACTAGCGGGAGCTGGGGATACGCAGTATTTT
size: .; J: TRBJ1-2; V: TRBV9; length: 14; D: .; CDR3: CASSVSGENYGYTF; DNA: TGTGCCAGCAGCGTCTCAGGAGAAAACTATGGCTACACCTTC
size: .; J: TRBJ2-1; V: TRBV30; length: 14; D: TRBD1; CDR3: CAWMTGGSYNEQFF; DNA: TGTGCCTGGATGACAGGGGGCTCCTACAATGAGCAGTTCTTC
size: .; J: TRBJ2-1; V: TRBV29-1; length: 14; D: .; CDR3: CSVRLSGKGNEQFF; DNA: TGCAGCGTTCGGCTCTCGGGCAAAGGGAATGAGCAGTTCTTC
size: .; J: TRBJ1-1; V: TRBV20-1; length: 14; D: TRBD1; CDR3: CSATNRGQNTEAFF; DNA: TGCAGTGCTACAAACAGGGGGCAGAACACTGAAGCTTTCTTT
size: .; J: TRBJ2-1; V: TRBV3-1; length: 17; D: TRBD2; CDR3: CASSQGTSVRPYNEQFF; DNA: TGTGCCAGCAGCCAGGGGACTAGCGTCAGGCCCTACAATGAGCAGTTCTTC
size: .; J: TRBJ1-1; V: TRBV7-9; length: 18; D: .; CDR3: CASSPFGVGPSGLTEAFF; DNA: TGTGCCAGCAGCCCGTTTGGGGTGGGGCCTTCGGGGCTCACTGAAGCTTTCTTT
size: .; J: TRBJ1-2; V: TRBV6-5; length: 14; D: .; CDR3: CASSRKGTNYGYTF; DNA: TGTGCCAGCAGTCGCAAAGGGACAAACTATGGCTACACCTTC
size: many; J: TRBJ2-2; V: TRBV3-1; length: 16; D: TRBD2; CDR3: CASSHSRTSGTGELFF; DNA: TGTGCCAGCAGCCACTCCCGGACTAGCGGAACCGGGGAGCTGTTTTTT
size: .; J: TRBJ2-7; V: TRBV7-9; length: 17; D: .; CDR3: CASSLGFGAERSYEQYF; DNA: TGTGCCAGCAGCTTAGGGTTTGGAGCCGAACGCTCCTACGAGCAGTACTTC
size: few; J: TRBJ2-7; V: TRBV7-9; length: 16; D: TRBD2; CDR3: CASSPTSGRAFREQYF; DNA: TGTGCCAGCAGCCCTACTAGCGGGAGGGCCTTTAGAGAGCAGTACTTC
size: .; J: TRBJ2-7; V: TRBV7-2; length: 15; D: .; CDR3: CASSLVVGDSYEQYF; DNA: TGTGCCAGCAGCTTAGTCGTGGGGGATTCGTACGAGCAGTACTTC
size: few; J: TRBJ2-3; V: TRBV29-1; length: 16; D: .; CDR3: CSARPSVSPSTDTQYF; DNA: TGCAGCGCCCGCCCTTCCGTCAGCCCGAGCACAGATACGCAGTATTTT
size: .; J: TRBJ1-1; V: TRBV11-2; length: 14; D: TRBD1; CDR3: CASSLSQGNTEALF; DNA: TGTGCCAGCAGCCTTTCACAGGGGAACACTGAAGCTCTCTTT
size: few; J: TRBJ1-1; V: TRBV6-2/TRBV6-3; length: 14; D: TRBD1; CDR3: CASSPHRGWTEAFF; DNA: TGTGCCAGCAGTCCTCACAGGGGTTGGACTGAAGCTTTCTTT
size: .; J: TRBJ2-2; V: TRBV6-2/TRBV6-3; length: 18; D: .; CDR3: CASSYQREADTRLWEPFF; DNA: TGTGCCAGCAGTTACCAAAGGGAGGCGGATACTAGATTATGGGAGCCGTTTTTT
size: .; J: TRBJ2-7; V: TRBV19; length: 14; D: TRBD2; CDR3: CASSIDGRKGEQYF; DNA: TGTGCCAGTAGTATTGACGGGAGGAAGGGCGAGCAGTACTTC
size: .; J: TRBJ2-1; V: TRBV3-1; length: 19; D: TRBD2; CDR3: CASSQVPFEASGSENEQFF; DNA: TGTGCCAGCAGCCAAGTCCCCTTTGAGGCTAGCGGGAGTGAAAATGAGCAGTTCTTC
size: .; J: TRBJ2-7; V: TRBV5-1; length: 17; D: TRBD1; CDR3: CASSLTGTGDPLGEQYF; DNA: TGCGCCAGCAGCTTAACCGGGACAGGGGACCCTTTAGGTGAGCAGTACTTC
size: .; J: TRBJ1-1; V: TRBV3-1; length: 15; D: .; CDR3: CASSLSTGRTTEAFF; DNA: TGTGCCAGCAGCCTTTCGACAGGACGAACCACTGAAGCTTTCTTT
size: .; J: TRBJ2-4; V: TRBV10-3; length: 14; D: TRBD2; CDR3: CAIRREGAKNIQYF; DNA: TGTGCCATCAGGCGGGAGGGGGCCAAAAACATTCAGTACTTC
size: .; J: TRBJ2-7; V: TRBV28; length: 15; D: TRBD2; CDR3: CASSSSGSISYEQYF; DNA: TGTGCCAGCAGTTCTAGCGGGTCCATTTCCTACGAGCAGTACTTC
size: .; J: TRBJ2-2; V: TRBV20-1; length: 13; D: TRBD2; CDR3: CSALSGDTGELFF; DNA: TGCAGTGCTTTGAGCGGGGATACCGGGGAGCTGTTTTTT
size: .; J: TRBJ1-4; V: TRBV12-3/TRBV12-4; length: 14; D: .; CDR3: CASTGGGVREKLFF; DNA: TGTGCCAGCACCGGGGGGGGAGTTCGTGAAAAACTGTTTTTT
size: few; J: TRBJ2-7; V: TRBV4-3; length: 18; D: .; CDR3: CASSQEIGYGRDNYEQYF; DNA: TGCGCCAGCAGCCAAGAAATAGGGTACGGGAGAGATAACTACGAGCAGTACTTC
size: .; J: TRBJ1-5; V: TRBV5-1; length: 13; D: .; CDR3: CASSLGGGGPQHF; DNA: TGCGCCAGCAGCTTGGGGGGCGGCGGGCCCCAGCATTTT
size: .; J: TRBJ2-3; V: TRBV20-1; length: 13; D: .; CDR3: CSARMSGADTQYF; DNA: TGCAGTGCTAGGATGTCGGGGGCAGATACGCAGTATTTT
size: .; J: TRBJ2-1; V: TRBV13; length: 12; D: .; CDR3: CASSLVETEQFF; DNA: TGTGCCAGCAGCTTAGTAGAGACTGAGCAGTTCTTC
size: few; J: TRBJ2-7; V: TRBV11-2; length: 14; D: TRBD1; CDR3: CASSFKQGSAEQYF; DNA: TGTGCCAGCAGCTTTAAACAGGGGAGCGCCGAGCAGTACTTC
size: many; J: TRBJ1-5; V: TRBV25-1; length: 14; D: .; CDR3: CASSPRGRNQPQHF; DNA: TGTGCCAGCAGTCCAAGGGGCCGGAATCAGCCCCAGCATTTT
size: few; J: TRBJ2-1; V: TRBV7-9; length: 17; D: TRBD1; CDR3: CASNLARDREVGNEQFF; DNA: TGTGCCAGCAACTTAGCTAGGGACAGGGAAGTAGGTAATGAGCAGTTCTTC
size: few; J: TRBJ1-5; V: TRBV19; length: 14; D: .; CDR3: CASSVVGGFQPQHF; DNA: TGTGCCAGTAGCGTAGTGGGCGGTTTTCAGCCCCAGCATTTT
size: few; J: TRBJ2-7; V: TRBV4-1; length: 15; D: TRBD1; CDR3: CASSPRDSATYEQYF; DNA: TGCGCCAGCAGCCCCCGGGACAGTGCCACCTACGAGCAGTACTTC
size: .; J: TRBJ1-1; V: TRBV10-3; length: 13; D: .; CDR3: CAIRDNENTEAFF; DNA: TGTGCCATCAGAGACAACGAGAACACTGAAGCTTTCTTT
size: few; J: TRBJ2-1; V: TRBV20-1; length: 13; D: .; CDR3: CSARDQGGNEQFF; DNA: TGCAGTGCTAGAGATCAAGGGGGGAATGAGCAGTTCTTC
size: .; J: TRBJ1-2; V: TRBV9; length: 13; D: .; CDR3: CASSVGSFDGYTF; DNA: TGTGCCAGCAGCGTAGGGTCGTTTGATGGCTACACCTTC
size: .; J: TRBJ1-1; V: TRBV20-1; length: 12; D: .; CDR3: CSARGVNTEAFF; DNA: TGCAGTGCTAGGGGGGTGAACACTGAAGCTTTCTTT
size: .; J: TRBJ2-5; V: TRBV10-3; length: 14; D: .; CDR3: CAISEDTAPGTQYF; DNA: TGTGCCATCAGTGAGGACACAGCTCCGGGGACCCAGTACTTC
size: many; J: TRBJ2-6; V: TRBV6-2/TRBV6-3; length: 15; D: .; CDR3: CASSPTQAGANVLTF; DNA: TGTGCCAGCAGTCCTACCCAGGCTGGGGCCAACGTCCTGACTTTC